The T cell receptor beta chain described here comes from a study of T cell repertoires in cytomegalovirus infection. As for the study in general: Recently identified HLA-C-restricted CMV epitopes and well-studied HLA-B-restricted CMV epitopes were used by the study.

TCRdb itself ran the reads through MiXCR, one entry per CDR3 protein. The sample carries approximately 990,000 distinct CDR3 sequences, 25% to 40% recorded once. CDR3 length equals 16 residues. Trimming at V came to 0 bases and at J to 3 bases, leaving 6 bases not matched to a gene. Germline V lookup: CDR1 MNHEY, CDR2 SMNVEV (reference sequence). As to this clonotype: The antigen is undetermined.

Study-wide points: What dominated the ex vivo response were HLA-C-restricted CMV-specific TCR beta clonotypes. Frequencies of public TCR beta families were cumulated, and this identified carriers of CMV plus the relevant HLA.

J is TRBJ2-7 and V is TRBV27; 9 positions agree with TRBD2. The sequencing used cultured CD8+ T cells from PBMCs, collected from culture after CMV antigen stimulation. The sequence was collected from a human donor in good health (CMV status not recorded). Some clones in this sample may be carry-over from other donors' samples. The CDR3 coding sequence is TGTGCCAGCAGTTTATCGGCGGGAGGGATCCTCTACGAGCAGTACTTC. Translation gives CASSLSAGGILYEQYF.